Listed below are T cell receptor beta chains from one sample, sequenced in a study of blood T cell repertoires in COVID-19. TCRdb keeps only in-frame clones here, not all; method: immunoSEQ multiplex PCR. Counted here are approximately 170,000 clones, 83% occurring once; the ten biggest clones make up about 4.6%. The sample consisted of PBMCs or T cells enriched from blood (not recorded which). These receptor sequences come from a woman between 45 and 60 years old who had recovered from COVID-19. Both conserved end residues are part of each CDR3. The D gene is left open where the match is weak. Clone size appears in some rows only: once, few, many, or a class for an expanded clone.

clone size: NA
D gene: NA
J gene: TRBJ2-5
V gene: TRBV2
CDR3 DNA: TGTGCCAGCAGTCCCTATCTACAAGAGACCCAGTACTTC
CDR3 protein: CASSPYLQETQYF

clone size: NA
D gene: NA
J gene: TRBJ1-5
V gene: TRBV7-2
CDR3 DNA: TGTGCCAGCAGCTTACGCGATAGCAATCAGCCCCAGCATTTT
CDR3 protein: CASSLRDSNQPQHF

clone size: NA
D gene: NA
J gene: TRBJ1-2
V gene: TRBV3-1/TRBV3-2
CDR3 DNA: TGTGCCAGCAGCCAAGATGGCGGAGGGAGAGGCTACACCTTC
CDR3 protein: CASSQDGGGRGYTF

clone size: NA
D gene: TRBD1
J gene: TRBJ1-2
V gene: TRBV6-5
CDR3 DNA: TGTGCCAGCAGTTACTCGAAATCAGGGGGCTATGGCTACACCTTC
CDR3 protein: CASSYSKSGGYGYTF

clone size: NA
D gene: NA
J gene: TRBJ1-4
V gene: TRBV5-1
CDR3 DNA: TGCGCCAGCAGCCGGGGTGATGAAAAACTGTTTTTT
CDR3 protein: CASSRGDEKLFF

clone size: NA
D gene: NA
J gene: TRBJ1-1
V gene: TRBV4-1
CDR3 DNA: TGCGCCAGCAGCCAAGCGTGGGCAGGGTTCAACGGAGCTTTCTTT
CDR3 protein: CASSQAWAGFNGAFF

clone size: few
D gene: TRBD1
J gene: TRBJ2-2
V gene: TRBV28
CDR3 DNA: TGTGCCAGCAGGGGACAGGGTAGCACCGGGGAGCTGTTTTTT
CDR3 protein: CASRGQGSTGELFF

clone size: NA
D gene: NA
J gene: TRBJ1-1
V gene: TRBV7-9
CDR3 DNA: TGTGCCAGCAGCTTAAAGGCCGGCGGAGATGAAGCTTTCTTT
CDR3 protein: CASSLKAGGDEAFF

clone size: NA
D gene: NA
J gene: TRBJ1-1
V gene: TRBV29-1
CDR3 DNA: TGCAGCGTTGAACGGGGTTGGACTGAAGCTTTCTTT
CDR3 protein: CSVERGWTEAFF

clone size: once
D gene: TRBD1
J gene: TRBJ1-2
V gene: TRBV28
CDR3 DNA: TGTGCCAGCAGTTCCCCGAGGACAGGGAACTATGGCTACACCTTC
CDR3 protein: CASSSPRTGNYGYTF

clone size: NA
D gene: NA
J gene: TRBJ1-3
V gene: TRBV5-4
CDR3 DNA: TGTGCCAGCAGCCTCGCAGGGGCTGGAAACACCATATATTTT
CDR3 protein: CASSLAGAGNTIYF

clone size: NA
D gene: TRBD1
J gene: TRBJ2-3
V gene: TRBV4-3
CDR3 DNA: TGCGCCAGCAGCCGAGGCGGGACAGGGACGATTAGCACAGATACGCAGTATTTT
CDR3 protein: CASSRGGTGTISTDTQYF

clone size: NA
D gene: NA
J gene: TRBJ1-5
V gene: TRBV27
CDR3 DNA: TGTGCCAGCAGTTTATCCACAGGCCGGGGCAATCAGCCCCAGCATTTT
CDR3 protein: CASSLSTGRGNQPQHF

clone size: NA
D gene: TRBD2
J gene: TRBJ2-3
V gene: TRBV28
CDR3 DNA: TGTGCCAGCAGTTTCCCGGGACTAGCCACAGATACGCAGTATTTT
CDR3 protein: CASSFPGLATDTQYF

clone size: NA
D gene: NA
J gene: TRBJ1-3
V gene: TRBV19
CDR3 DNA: TGTGCCAGTAGTTTCTACTCTGGAAACACCATATATTTT
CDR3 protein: CASSFYSGNTIYF

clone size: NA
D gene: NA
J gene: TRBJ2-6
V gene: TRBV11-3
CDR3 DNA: TGTGCCAGCAGCTGGTTAGCCTTCGGGGCCAACGTCCTGACTTTC
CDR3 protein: CASSWLAFGANVLTF

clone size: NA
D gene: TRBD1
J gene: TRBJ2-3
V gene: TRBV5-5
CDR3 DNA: TGTGCCAGCAGCAAAGGACAGGGGCGTAGCACAGATACGCAGTATTTT
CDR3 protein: CASSKGQGRSTDTQYF

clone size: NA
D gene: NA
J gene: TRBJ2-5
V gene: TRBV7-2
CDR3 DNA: TGTGCCAGCAGCTTAGCGCGGAAGGAAGAGACCCAGTACTTC
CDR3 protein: CASSLARKEETQYF

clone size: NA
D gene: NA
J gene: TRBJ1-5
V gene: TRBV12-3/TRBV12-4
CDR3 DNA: TGTGCCAGCAGTTTCGGTAGCAATCAGCCCCAGCATTTT
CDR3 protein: CASSFGSNQPQHF

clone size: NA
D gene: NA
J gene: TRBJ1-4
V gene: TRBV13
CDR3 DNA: TGTGCCAGCAGCTTATGGGAGAGTAATGAAAAACTGTTTTTT
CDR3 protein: CASSLWESNEKLFF

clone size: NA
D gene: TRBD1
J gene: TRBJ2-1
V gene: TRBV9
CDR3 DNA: TGTGCCAGCAGCGCCGGGACAGAGAATGAGCAGTTCTTC
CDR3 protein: CASSAGTENEQFF

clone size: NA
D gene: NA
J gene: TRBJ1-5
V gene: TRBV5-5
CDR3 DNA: TGTGCCAGCAGCTTTGGACAGTCCTCCAATCAGCCCCAGCATTTT
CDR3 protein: CASSFGQSSNQPQHF

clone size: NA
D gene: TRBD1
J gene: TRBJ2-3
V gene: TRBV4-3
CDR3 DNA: TGCGCCAGCAGCCAAGATTGGACCGGGACAGGGGGTCCAGATACGCAGTATTTT
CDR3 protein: CASSQDWTGTGGPDTQYF

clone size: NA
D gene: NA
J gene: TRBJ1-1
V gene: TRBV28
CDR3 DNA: TGTGCCAGCAGCCCAGGTGGGGCGAACACTGAAGCTTTCTTT
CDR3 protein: CASSPGGANTEAFF

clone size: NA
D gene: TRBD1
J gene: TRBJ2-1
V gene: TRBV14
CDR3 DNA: TGTGCCAGCAGCCGACAGGGAAGCTCCTACAATGAGCAGTTCTTC
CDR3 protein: CASSRQGSSYNEQFF

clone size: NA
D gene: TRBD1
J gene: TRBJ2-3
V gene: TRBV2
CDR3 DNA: TGTGCCAGCAGTGAGTACAGGGGACATAAAAGGGATACGCAGTATTTT
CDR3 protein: CASSEYRGHKRDTQYF

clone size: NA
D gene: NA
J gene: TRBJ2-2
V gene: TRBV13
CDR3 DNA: TGTGCCAGCAGCTCCTCGGGACTCACAATCGGGGAGCTGTTTTTT
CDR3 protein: CASSSSGLTIGELFF

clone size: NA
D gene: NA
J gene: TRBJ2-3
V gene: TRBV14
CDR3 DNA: TGTGCCAGCAGCCAAGATCGGGTAGATACGCAGTATTTT
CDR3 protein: CASSQDRVDTQYF

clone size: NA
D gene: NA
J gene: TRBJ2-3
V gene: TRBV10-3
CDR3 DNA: TGTGCCATCAGATTAACAGGCGGCGAAGCGCAGTATTTT
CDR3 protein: CAIRLTGGEAQYF

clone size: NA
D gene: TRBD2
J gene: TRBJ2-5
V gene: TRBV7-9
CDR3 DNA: TGTGCCAGCAGCCCCCTAGAGCGGGAGGGCCGAGAGACCCAGTACTTC
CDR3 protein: CASSPLEREGRETQYF

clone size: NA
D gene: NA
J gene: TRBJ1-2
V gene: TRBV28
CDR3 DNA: TGTGCCAGCAGAAAGAGGGAGGGCGGCTACACCTTC
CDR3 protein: CASRKREGGYTF

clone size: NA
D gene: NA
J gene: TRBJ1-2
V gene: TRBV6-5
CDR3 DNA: TGTGCCAGCAGCAATCAGGGGCCTCGCGGCTACACCTTC
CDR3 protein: CASSNQGPRGYTF

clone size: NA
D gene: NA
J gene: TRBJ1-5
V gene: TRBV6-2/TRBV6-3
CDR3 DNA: TGTGCCAGCAGTTACGGGGGACACAATCAGCCCCAGCATTTT
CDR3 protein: CASSYGGHNQPQHF

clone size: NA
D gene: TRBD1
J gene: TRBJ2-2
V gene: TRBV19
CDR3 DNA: TGTGCCAGTAAGTGGCGACAGGGGATCACCGGGGAGCTGTTTTTT
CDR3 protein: CASKWRQGITGELFF

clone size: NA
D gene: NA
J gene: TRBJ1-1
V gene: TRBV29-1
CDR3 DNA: TGCAGCGGCGAGACATATTTGAACACTGAAGCTTTCTTT
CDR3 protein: CSGETYLNTEAFF

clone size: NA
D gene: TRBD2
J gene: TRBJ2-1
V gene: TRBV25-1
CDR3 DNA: TGTGCCAGCAGCGAAAACCCTAGCGGGAGGGCCTCAAATGAGCAGTTCTTC
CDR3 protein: CASSENPSGRASNEQFF

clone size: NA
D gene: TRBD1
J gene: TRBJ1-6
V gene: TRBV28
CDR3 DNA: TGTGCCAGCAGTTTGGGGACAGGCTATAATTCACCCCTCCACTTT
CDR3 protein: CASSLGTGYNSPLHF

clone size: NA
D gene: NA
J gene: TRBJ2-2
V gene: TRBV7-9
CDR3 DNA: TGTGCCAGCAGCTTAGATCCAGGGTCAAACTTTGGGACCGGGGAGCTGTTTTTT
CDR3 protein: CASSLDPGSNFGTGELFF

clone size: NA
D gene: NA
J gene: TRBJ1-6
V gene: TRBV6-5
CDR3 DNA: TGTGCCAGCAGTTACGGGCAGTCCTATTCACCCCTCCACTTT
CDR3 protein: CASSYGQSYSPLHF

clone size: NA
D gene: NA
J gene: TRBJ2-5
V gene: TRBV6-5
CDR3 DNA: TGTGCCAGCAGTTCGACAGTTACAAAAGAGACCCAGTACTTC
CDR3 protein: CASSSTVTKETQYF

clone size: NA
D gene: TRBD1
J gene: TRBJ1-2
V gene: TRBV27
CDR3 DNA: TGTGCCAGCACCTCCACGGGACAGGGCAACTATGGCTACACCTTC
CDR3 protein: CASTSTGQGNYGYTF